The T cell receptor beta chain described here comes from a study of T cell responses to AZD1222 COVID-19 vaccine. Whole-study results and caveats: Variant regions that are unmutated are reportedly the target of nearly half of spike-specific TCRs. Baseline serology detected seropositivity in only a handful of AZD1222 recipients. In a largely white British group with more females than males, clonal diversity was possibly underestimated. Repertoires were obtained only post-peak T cell response.

With regard to this clone: The antigen is not known.

Germline lookup yields CDR1 MDHEN and CDR2 SYDVKM. This CDR3 region has 13 residues. The method was immunoSEQ multiplex PCR; TCRdb's version includes in-frame clones alone and lacks a portion of them. The sample consists of approximately 170,000 clones, 85% to 90% of them appearing once. The sequenced sample was peripheral blood, obtained 28 days after the second AZD1222 dose. This TCR was recovered from an adult who received the AZD1222 COVID-19 vaccine. The chain has TRBV28 and TRBJ1-2; 7 bases are shared with TRBD1. CDR3 sequence (DNA): TGTGCAACACTCCCCCAGACAGGGAGCGGCTACACCTTC. It codes for CATLPQTGSGYTF.